A single sample is the source of the 21 T cell receptor beta chains below, sequenced in a study of blood T cell repertoires in COVID-19. Data came from immunoSEQ multiplex PCR; TCRdb stores just in-frame clones and leaves some out. Of roughly 110,000 clones listed, roughly nine tenths are singletons. Sequenced: peripheral blood. Receptors were obtained from a man aged 40-50 years with acute or convalescent COVID-19.

This sequence joins TRBV5-4 and TRBJ2-5; D may be TRBD2 (5 bases). Looked up from germline, CDR1 is SGHNT and CDR2 is YYREEE (reference sequence). V was pared by 2 bases and J by 0 bases, with 5 bases between. This CDR3 spans 13 amino acids. The CDR3 DNA reads TGTGCCAGCAGCTTCGGGGACCAAGAGACCCAGTACTTC. It specifies CASSFGDQETQYF.

V and J are TRBV19 and TRBJ2-7, with 9 positions matching TRBD1. V shed 3 bases and J 3 bases; nucleotides not matched to a gene: 9. The CDR3 sequence is 16 residues long. Per the germline V gene, CDR1 is LNHDA and CDR2 is SQIVND (reference sequence). The chain's CDR3 is CASSIRGQGLDYEQYF. DNA for the CDR3: TGTGCCAGTAGTATCCGGGGACAGGGACTTGACTACGAGCAGTACTTC. The entire variable domain, with the rest obtained from reference TRBV19 and TRBJ2-7, is as follows: DGGITQSPKYLFRKEGQNVTLSCEQNLNHDAMYWYRQDPGQGLRLIYYSQIVNDFQKGDIAEGYSVSREKKESFPLTVTSAQKNPTAFYLCASSIRGQGLDYEQYFGPGTRLTVT.

The V call is TRBV9, the J call TRBJ2-3, with 9 bases matching TRBD2. Trimming at V came to 1 base and at J to 4 bases, leaving 7 bases not matched to a gene. The CDR3 runs 16 residues. Germline loops: CDR1 SGDLS, CDR2 YYNGEE. The CDR3 spells CASSVYSLAGSDTQYF. The CDR3, as DNA: TGTGCCAGCAGCGTATATTCACTAGCGGGCTCAGATACGCAGTATTTT.

V usage is TRBV18 and J usage is TRBJ2-1; 8 positions agree with TRBD1. V trimming: 6 bases; J trimming: 10 bases; junction bases outside the gene matches: 11. CDR3 length: 14 amino acids. CDR1 KGHSH and CDR2 LQKENI come from the germline V gene. The CDR3 is CASSRTGLLGEQFF. The DNA of the CDR3 is TGTGCCAGCTCCCGGACAGGGCTATTAGGCGAGCAGTTCTTC.

The rearrangement links TRBV19 to TRBJ2-7, with 9 bases lining up with TRBD1. Per the germline V gene, CDR1 is LNHDA and CDR2 is SQIVND (reference sequence). Losses at the gene ends were 7 bases for V and 6 bases for J; bases not matched to a gene: 13. The length of the CDR3 is 15 residues. The CDR3 nucleotides read TGTGCCAGTATCGGAACCGGGACAGGGAGACGCGAGCAGTACTTC. Its protein product is CASIGTGTGRREQYF.

J is TRBJ2-3 and V is TRBV9; the D gene is possibly TRBD2 (5 bases). Trimming stripped 4 bases from V and 4 bases from J, with 10 bases between. This CDR3 is built from 13 residues. Germline V lookup: CDR1 SGDLS, CDR2 YYNGEE. CDR3 nucleotides: TGTGCCAGCAGCAGAGGGCCGTCAGATACGCAGTATTTT. It yields the protein CASSRGPSDTQYF.

The chain has TRBV10-3 and TRBJ2-7; D is unresolved. Germline values: CDR1 ENHRY, CDR2 SYGVKD. V lost 2 bases, J lost 2 bases, and 4 bases lay in between. This CDR3 has 12 amino acids. CDR3 protein: CAISETAYEQYF. For the CDR3, the DNA is TGTGCCATCAGTGAGACGGCCTACGAGCAGTACTTC.

J is TRBJ1-1 and V is TRBV7-8; perhaps TRBD1 as D (5 bases). CDR1 is SGHVS, CDR2 FQNEAQ, per germline. The germline V and J ends were trimmed by 4 bases and 7 bases, with 19 bases remaining between them. This CDR3 comprises 15 residues. In DNA form, the CDR3 reads TGTGCCAGCAGCTCGGTAAAGACTGGGGGGAGTGAAGCTTTCTTT. It yields the protein CASSSVKTGGSEAFF.

The CDR3 here is CASTSRDLNYEQYF. The CDR3 nucleotides are TGTGCCAGTACCTCCCGGGACTTAAACTACGAGCAGTACTTC. The chain has TRBV19 and TRBJ2-7, with D possibly being TRBD2 (6 bases). Germline CDR1 reads LNHDA; CDR2 reads SQIVND (reference sequence). The CDR3 is made up of 14 amino acids. V was trimmed by 7 bases and J by 3 bases, leaving 16 bases between them.

This chain links TRBV2 with TRBJ2-7; 9 nucleotides align to TRBD1. CDR1 is SNHLY and CDR2 is FYNNEI in the germline V gene. J lost 4 bases, V lost 8 bases, and 15 bases had no gene match. The CDR3 is made up of 16 amino acids. CDR3 region: CASEVMGTGRLYEQYF. CDR3 sequence (DNA): TGTGCCAGCGAAGTGATGGGGACAGGGAGATTATACGAGCAGTACTTC.

This chain uses TRBV11-2 with TRBJ1-6; the D gene is possibly TRBD1 (5 bases). The germline CDR1 and CDR2 sequences are SGHAT and FQNNGV. V lost 1 base to trimming and J lost 10 bases, with 17 bases between them. The CDR3 runs 16 residues. Here the CDR3 DNA reads TGTGCCAGCAGCTTAGGGGGCTCCCCCAGGCTCTCACCCCTCCACTTT. Amino acids: CASSLGGSPRLSPLHF.

The genes are TRBV5-6 and TRBJ2-5, with a weak D call TRBD1 (6 bases). The CDR3 is made up of 14 amino acids. Trimming removed 2 bases from V and 3 bases from J, with 11 bases in between. Germline CDR1 SGHDT, CDR2 YYEEEE. CDR3 sequence (DNA): TGTGCCAGCAGCTTATCTCGACAGGAAGAGACCCAGTACTTC. It codes for CASSLSRQEETQYF.

The chain recombines TRBV7-9 with TRBJ1-1; the match to TRBD1 covers 7 bases. J gave up 1 base and V 1 base, and 6 bases lay outside the gene matches. The V gene's germline CDR1 is SEHNR and CDR2 FQNEAQ (reference sequence). The CDR3 consists of 16 residues. The CDR3 DNA sequence: TGTGCCAGCAGCTTAGAGACAGGGACGGCGAACACTGAAGCTTTCTTT. Protein sequence: CASSLETGTANTEAFF.

The J gene is TRBJ1-2, the V gene TRBV27; D uncertain. CDR1 MNHEY and CDR2 SMNVEV come from the germline V gene (reference sequence). Between the trimmed V and J ends, which lost 5 bases and 4 bases, there was a span of 14 bases. CDR3 length: 14 amino acids. The CDR3 DNA is TGTGCCAGCAGTACCGGAGCGGGCATCTATGGCTACACCTTC. Its translation is CASSTGAGIYGYTF.

CDR3 residues: CASSLGRGNTIYF. Here the CDR3 DNA reads TGTGCCAGCAGTTTGGGCAGGGGAAACACCATATATTTT. V is TRBV12-3 or TRBV12-4 and J is TRBJ1-3, with no clear D. The CDR3 sequence is 13 residues long. V dropped 3 bases and J dropped 4 bases, with 7 bases sitting between them.

The genes are TRBV5-5 and TRBJ2-7, with D possibly being TRBD1 (5 bases). The V end was cut by 1 base, the J end by 6 bases, with 17 bases between. Germline V gene lookup returns CDR1 SGHKS and CDR2 YYEKEE (reference sequence). There are 15 residues in the CDR3. The CDR3 loop is CASSLLDTLRSEQYF. The CDR3 DNA sequence: TGTGCCAGCAGCTTGTTGGACACTCTACGCTCCGAGCAGTACTTC.

The rearrangement links TRBV5-4 to TRBJ2-3, with D possibly TRBD1 on 6 matching bases. Germline-derived CDR1 and CDR2 are SGHNT and YYREEE (reference sequence). CDR3 length: 16 amino acids. V lost 3 bases to trimming and J lost 3 bases, with 17 bases between them. CDR3 sequence: CASSSHEDRDTDTQYF. For the CDR3, the DNA is TGTGCCAGCAGCTCGCATGAGGACAGAGATACAGATACGCAGTATTTT.

The chain employs TRBV16 and TRBJ1-5, with D tentatively TRBD1 (5 bases). Germline V gives CDR1 KGHSY, CDR2 FQNENV. V shed 4 bases and J shed 3 bases, with 13 bases lying between them. This CDR3 comprises 15 residues. The CDR3 loop is CASSLLGTINQPQHF. CDR3 nucleotide sequence: TGTGCCAGCAGCCTCCTCGGGACTATCAATCAGCCCCAGCATTTT.

On this clone itself: One end of the junction varies from germline; a read error may be responsible. The rearrangement uses TRBV6-2 or TRBV6-3 and TRBJ2-2; D gene uncertain. Germline V gives CDR1 MNHEY, CDR2 SVGEGT. This CDR3 region has 13 residues. The CDR3 loop reads CASSNSGTGELFF. The CDR3, as DNA: TGTGCCAGCAGTAACTCCGGCACCGGGGAGCTGTTTTTT.

The chain uses TRBV11-2 and TRBJ1-1; no firm D call. There are 12 residues in the CDR3. Germline CDR1 reads SGHAT; CDR2 reads FQNNGV. V was cut by 4 bases and J by 5 bases, with 8 bases left in between. CDR3 amino acids: CASSSVKTEAFF. The CDR3 DNA reads TGTGCCAGCAGCTCGGTAAAAACTGAAGCTTTCTTT.

This chain connects TRBV30 to TRBJ1-5; D gene ambiguous. CDR1 and CDR2 (germline): GTSNPN, SVGIG (reference sequence). Trimming removed 2 bases at V and 3 bases at J, with 14 bases between. The CDR3 spans 15 residues. The CDR3 loop is CAWSWTGRDNQPQHF. The CDR3 DNA reads TGTGCCTGGAGTTGGACTGGTCGCGACAATCAGCCCCAGCATTTT.